This TCR beta chain was observed in a study of cytomegalovirus exposure and HLA in healthy donors. Background on the study: Out of about 179 million T cells, an earlier analysis found 117 million unique TCR beta sequences in total. General study findings and limits: Published work reported that the classifier diagnosed cytomegalovirus status with high specificity and sensitivity. Sequences of the TCR beta chain were said to predict the HLA-A and HLA-B alleles of most subjects accurately.

On this clone: The antigen is unknown.

The V gene's germline CDR1 is LNHNV and CDR2 YYDKDF (reference sequence). The CDR3 has 16 residues. 60 Vbeta and 13 Jbeta primers were used in PCR. The protocol was immunoSEQ multiplex PCR, while the TCRdb copy is restricted to in-frame clones and leaves out a portion. In the table there are some 120,000 clones, roughly 70% of which are singletons. This receptor was obtained from a man aged 35 to 55 in good health and CMV-seropositive. Source material: PBMCs. The V and J genes are TRBV15 and TRBJ2-5; 11 bases match TRBD1. The end of the DNA aligns better with TRBJ2-7, so the J call may be wrong. The CDR3 loop is CATSRDIRDRGSEQYF. Written as DNA, the CDR3 is TGTGCCACCAGCAGAGATATAAGGGACAGGGGGTCCGAGCAGTACTTC.